The 7 T cell receptor beta chains below all came from one sample that was sequenced in a study of CD8 T cells in ankylosing spondylitis. Using its own MiXCR run on the 5' RACE reads, TCRdb lists one record per CDR3 protein. The table shows 340,000 or so distinct CDR3 sequences, with around 15% occurring only once. The sample comprised blood, either unsorted or a sorted T cell fraction (not recorded which). These receptors were collected from a male donor with ankylosing spondylitis or in good health (not recorded which).

The chain couples TRBV12-3 or TRBV12-4 to TRBJ2-6; tentatively, D is TRBD1 or TRBD2 (5 bases each). V shed 2 bases and J shed 0 bases, with 14 bases lying between them. The CDR3 is 18 amino acids. The DNA of the CDR3 is TGTGCCAGCAGTTTATATGGGGACCGCATCTCTGGGGCCAACGTCCTGACTTTC. Translated: CASSLYGDRISGANVLTF.

This clonotype was detected only a few times. CDR3 loop: CASSMNSGAGELFF. The CDR3 DNA is TGTGCCAGCAGTATGAATAGTGGAGCCGGGGAGCTGTTTTTT. J is TRBJ2-2 and V is TRBV25-1; unclear D gene. CDR1 MGHDK and CDR2 SYGVNS come from the germline V gene. The V and J ends lost 5 bases and 6 bases respectively, with 13 bases between them. This CDR3 region has 14 residues.

The chain combines TRBV7-9 with TRBJ2-7; a weak D match, TRBD1 (6 bases). Germline V lookup: CDR1 SEHNR, CDR2 FQNEAQ (reference sequence). V lost 6 bases and J 0 bases, leaving 9 bases between the germline ends. CDR3 length: 13 amino acids. The CDR3 bases are TGTGCCAGCAGTCGACAGGACTCCTACGAGCAGTACTTC. The encoded protein is CASSRQDSYEQYF.

The chain recombines TRBV10-3 with TRBJ2-5, with no clear D. The V end lost 1 base, the J end lost 3 bases, and 3 bases lay between the germline ends. The CDR3 is 12 residues long. Germline values: CDR1 ENHRY, CDR2 SYGVKD. The CDR3 reads CAISELKETQYF. The CDR3 region has the DNA TGTGCCATCAGTGAGTTAAAAGAGACCCAGTACTTC.

This clonotype appeared many times. The gene calls are TRBV20-1 and TRBJ1-2, with D possibly TRBD1 on 6 matching bases. Germline loops: CDR1 DFQATT, CDR2 SNEGSKA (reference sequence). This CDR3 has 16 residues. The CDR3 here is CRVKGDYVPTDYGYTF. The DNA of the CDR3 is TGCAGGGTAAAGGGGGACTATGTCCCGACTGACTATGGCTACACCTTC.

This CDR3 reads CASSFRHGGQLNYGYTF. Here the CDR3 DNA reads TGTGCCAGCAGTTTTAGGCACGGCGGACAGCTTAACTATGGCTACACCTTC. The chain uses TRBV12-3 or TRBV12-4 and TRBJ1-2, with D perhaps TRBD1 (6 bases). The CDR3 runs to 17 residues. Trimming shortened V by 3 bases and J by 1 base, and 18 bases separated the two germline ends.

In its sample, this clonotype was seen many times. This chain uses TRBV12-3 or TRBV12-4 with TRBJ2-4; the match to TRBD1 covers 8 bases. This CDR3 spans 15 amino acids. The junction had 7 bases not matched to a gene; V was cut back by 6 bases and J by 3 bases. In DNA, the CDR3 is TGTGCCAGCAGCTCCGGACAGGGCGGCAAAAACATTCAGTACTTC. It specifies CASSSGQGGKNIQYF.